This T cell receptor (beta chain) originates from a study of monozygotic twins with inflammatory bowel disease. TCRdb re-called the 5' RACE reads, yielding one record per CDR3 amino acid sequence without DNA. The ten most abundant clones cover roughly 2.3% of a sample with around 450,000 distinct CDR3 sequences. Germline V gene sequence: CDR1 SQVTM, CDR2 ANQGSEA. This CDR3 contains 15 residues. Sequenced: blood. This TCR was sampled from a human donor with ulcerative colitis or Crohn's disease, or a healthy co-twin of an affected twin (not recorded which). The chain has TRBV29-1 and TRBJ2-2; without DNA, the TCRdb call of TRBD1 cannot be checked. This chain's CDR3 is CSASAQGKGTGELFF.